Presented here are 13 T cell receptor beta chains from one specimen sequenced in a study of STAT5B mutations in CD4+ large granular lymphocyte leukemia (dated 2022 in TCRdb). Library preparation was by the immunoSEQ multiplex PCR assay. In its TCRdb copy, this immuneACCESS table keeps in-frame sequences only and misses some clones. Where compared with another copy, unresolved V genes explain less than half of these, and the others have no known cause. The sample yields several thousand clones; under 85% were counted once. The top ten constitute approximately 64% of the sample. Sequencing was carried out using PBMCs. The source is a man older than 75 with CD4+ T-cell large granular lymphocyte leukemia.

The gene calls are TRBV7-8 and TRBJ2-7; D is perhaps TRBD1 or TRBD2 (7 bases each). The CDR3 sequence is 15 residues long. V lost 3 bases and J 0 bases, leaving 12 bases between the germline ends. Germline loops: CDR1 SGHVS, CDR2 FQNEAQ. DNA for the CDR3: TGTGCCAGCAGCTTGACAGGGACTATCTCCTACGAGCAGTACTTC. It codes for CASSLTGTISYEQYF. Full variable domain (outside the CDR3, taken from reference TRBV7-8 and TRBJ2-7): GAGVSQSPRYKVAKRGQDVALRCDPISGHVSLFWYQQALGQGPEFLTYFQNEAQLDKSGLPSDRFFAERPEGSVSTLKIQRTQQEDSAVYLCASSLTGTISYEQYFGPGTRLTVT.

The V and J genes are TRBV19 and TRBJ1-1; tentatively, D is TRBD1 (6 bases). The CDR3 runs 16 residues. CDR1 LNHDA and CDR2 SQIVND come from the germline V gene (reference sequence). V shed 2 bases and J shed 7 bases, with 20 bases lying between them. Written as DNA, the CDR3 is TGTGCCAGTAGTATACGACAGGAGGAGGGACCGGGTGAAGCTTTCTTT. It yields the protein CASSIRQEEGPGEAFF.

This chain connects TRBV27 to TRBJ2-1, with 9 bases lining up with TRBD2. V shed 3 bases, J shed 6 bases, and the junction held 6 bases outside the gene matches. This CDR3 spans 15 amino acids. Germline V gene lookup returns CDR1 MNHEY and CDR2 SMNVEV (reference sequence). DNA of the CDR3: TGTGCCAGCAGTTTTAGCGGGAGTGGTTCCAATGAGCAGTTCTTC. Translated, it gives CASSFSGSGSNEQFF.

The chain recombines TRBV5-6 with TRBJ2-3; D uncertain. Germline CDR1 and CDR2: SGHDT and YYEEEE. The V end was cut by 4 bases, the J end by 7 bases, with 10 bases between. This CDR3 region has 12 residues. Here the CDR3 reads CASSLGLNTQYF. The CDR3 DNA follows: TGTGCCAGCAGCCTAGGGTTGAATACGCAGTATTTT.

The J gene is TRBJ2-7, the V gene TRBV10-3; TRBD2 might be the D (5 bases). CDR1 ENHRY and CDR2 SYGVKD come from the germline V gene. This CDR3 is 15 amino acids long. V gave up 3 bases and J gave up 0 bases, with 12 bases separating them. CDR3 in amino acids: CAISDGPGSSYEQYF. CDR3 DNA sequence: TGTGCCATCAGTGATGGACCGGGGAGCTCCTACGAGCAGTACTTC.

J is TRBJ1-1 and V is TRBV11-2; D not resolved. The germline V and J ends were trimmed by 0 bases and 4 bases, with 18 bases remaining between them. CDR3 length: 17 residues. The V gene's germline CDR1 is SGHAT and CDR2 FQNNGV. CDR3 nucleotide sequence: TGTGCCAGCAGCTTAGATCGGGTCAAGGGCGAGAGCACTGAAGCTTTCTTT. This translates into CASSLDRVKGESTEAFF.

This clone was observed a few times. The chain joins TRBV10-1 to TRBJ2-3, with 10 bases lining up with TRBD2. Germline V gene data show CDR1 as WNHNN and CDR2 as SYGVQD (reference sequence). V shed 4 bases and J 2 bases; nucleotides not matched to a gene: 6. This CDR3 contains 16 residues. As DNA, the CDR3 is TGCGCCAGCAGTGCTCGACTAGCGGGCTACACAGATACGCAGTATTTT. The encoded protein is CASSARLAGYTDTQYF.

This chain connects TRBV27 to TRBJ1-2; D is undetermined. The CDR3 totals 13 residues. Trimming stripped 3 bases from V and 4 bases from J, with 9 bases between. CDR1 is MNHEY, CDR2 SMNVEV, per germline (reference sequence). The CDR3 protein is CASSFMPGYGYTF. The CDR3 bases are TGTGCCAGCAGTTTTATGCCCGGCTATGGCTACACCTTC.

The J gene is TRBJ2-7, the V gene TRBV7-9; D not certain. With 5 bases removed from V and 5 bases from J, the gap between germline ends came to 10 bases. CDR3 size: 12 residues. Germline assignment: CDR1 SEHNR and CDR2 FQNEAQ (reference sequence). The CDR3 loop reads CASSRFSDEQYF. The CDR3 DNA reads TGTGCCAGCAGCCGGTTCAGCGACGAGCAGTACTTC.

V usage is TRBV4-1 and J usage is TRBJ1-1; weak D call: TRBD1 (5 bases). Germline-derived CDR1 and CDR2 are MGHRA and YSYEKL. With 0 bases removed from V and 5 bases from J, the gap between germline ends came to 13 bases. The CDR3 has 15 amino acids. CDR3 in DNA: TGCGCCAGCAGCCAAGATATGAGGGGTGGAACTGAAGCTTTCTTT. As protein: CASSQDMRGGTEAFF.

The chain joins TRBV2 to TRBJ2-1, with TRBD2 matching over 9 bases. The CDR3 extends over 19 amino acids. Germline assignment: CDR1 SNHLY and CDR2 FYNNEI. The V gene end was trimmed by 5 bases and the J gene end by 7 bases; junction bases not matched to a gene: 21. The CDR3 DNA is TGTGCCAGCAGTCCTATAACTAGCGGGTCTTACGGAGGGGCAAATGAGCAGTTCTTC. Its translation is CASSPITSGSYGGANEQFF.

This rearrangement joins TRBV9 to TRBJ1-2; TRBD1 agrees at 9 bases. Germline CDR1 SGDLS, CDR2 YYNGEE. V shed 4 bases, J shed 8 bases, and the junction held 9 bases outside the gene matches. The CDR3 contains 14 residues. The DNA for the CDR3 is TGTGCCAGCAGCACTACAGGGGGCGCGGGAGGCTACACCTTC. Translation: CASSTTGGAGGYTF.

CDR3 protein: CASSQGYSNQPQHF. The CDR3 DNA sequence: TGTGCCAGCAGTCAGGGGTATAGCAATCAGCCCCAGCATTTT. V usage is TRBV27 and J usage is TRBJ1-5; weak D call: TRBD1 (6 bases). Trimming took off 5 bases at V and 0 bases at J, with 8 bases between the two ends. There are 14 residues in the CDR3. CDR1 MNHEY and CDR2 SMNVEV come from the germline V gene (reference sequence).